Listed here are 10 T cell receptor beta chains from one sample, sequenced in a study of identical twins. One entry per CDR3 protein, called by TCRdb with MiXCR from the 5' RACE reads. The sample has around 1.7 million distinct CDR3 sequences, under 35% seen once. The sample taken for sequencing was cord blood. The receptors here all came from a newborn girl in good health.

This clonotype occurred a few times. The rearrangement links TRBV27 to TRBJ2-5; 10 nucleotides align to TRBD2. The J call could be wrong; TRBJ2-7 is a better fit for the DNA end. Germline CDR1 and CDR2: MNHEY and SMNVEV (reference sequence). The CDR3 is 14 residues long. The CDR3 nucleotides read TGTGCCAGCAGTGTGGCTAGCGGGAGAACCGAGCAGTACTTC. It yields the protein CASSVASGRTEQYF.

With regard to this clonotype: A read error likely explains this, since a far larger clone differs by one base. This CDR3 is CAGSLGQGANYGYTF. For the CDR3, the DNA is TGTGCCGGCAGCTTAGGACAGGGGGCTAACTATGGCTACACCTTC. V usage is TRBV7-9 and J usage is TRBJ1-2, with TRBD1 matching 10 bases. The germline V gene encodes CDR1 SEHNR and CDR2 FQNEAQ (reference sequence). CDR3 length equals 15 residues. The complete variable domain, with remaining parts taken from reference TRBV7-9 and TRBJ1-2, reads DTGVSQNPRHKITKRGQNVTFRCDPISEHNRLYWYRQTLGQGPEFLTYFQNEAQLEKSRLLSDRFSAERPKGSFSTLEIQRTEQGDSAMYLCAGSLGQGANYGYTFGSGTRLTVV.

In its sample, this clonotype was seen a few times. V gene TRBV5-1 combines with J gene TRBJ2-3, with TRBD2 as a possible D gene (5 bases). This CDR3 has 16 residues. CDR1 is SGHRS, CDR2 YFSETQ, per germline. V dropped 4 bases and J dropped 5 bases, with 20 bases sitting between them. The CDR3 nucleotides are TGCGCCAGCAGCCCGGGCGAGGCTCACCGGGGAGATACGCAGTATTTT. This gives the protein CASSPGEAHRGDTQYF.

DNA of the CDR3: TGTGCCAGCAGCTCGGAGGGGCTCCCAAGGGAGACCCAGTACTTC. Protein product: CASSSEGLPRETQYF. J is TRBJ2-7 and V is TRBV7-2; TRBD2 might be the D (6 bases). Judging by the DNA end, TRBJ2-5 fits better; the J call may be wrong. The CDR3 runs 15 residues. Germline V lookup: CDR1 SGHTA, CDR2 FQGNSA.

This clonotype has just a few counts. The chain is built from TRBV4-2 and TRBJ2-1; 8 bases match TRBD2. Germline V gene data show CDR1 as LGHNA and CDR2 as YNFKEQ. Losses at the gene ends were 2 bases for V and 6 bases for J; bases not matched to a gene: 12. The CDR3 totals 17 residues. CDR3 sequence reads: CASSQPKKGLVVNEQFF. CDR3 DNA: TGTGCCAGCAGCCAACCGAAAAAGGGACTAGTTGTCAATGAGCAGTTCTTC.

The chain recombines TRBV20-1 with TRBJ2-1; the D gene is possibly TRBD2 (5 bases). The germline gives CDR1 DFQATT, CDR2 SNEGSKA (reference sequence). V was shortened by 0 bases and J by 2 bases, with 11 bases between the two germline ends. CDR3 length: 15 residues. The CDR3 sequence is CSARDPREPYNEQFF. The CDR3 DNA follows: TGCAGTGCTAGAGATCCTCGGGAACCCTACAATGAGCAGTTCTTC.

The chain employs TRBV27 and TRBJ1-1; unclear D gene. CDR3 size: 13 residues. Trimming took off 5 bases at V and 1 base at J, with 8 bases between the two ends. The V gene's germline CDR1 is MNHEY and CDR2 SMNVEV (reference sequence). CDR3 protein: CASSPHANTEAFF. The CDR3 DNA follows: TGTGCCAGCAGTCCCCACGCGAACACTGAAGCTTTCTTT.

A note on this clonotype: Given a much more abundant clone one base away, this may be a read error. The chain employs TRBV4-1 and TRBJ2-3; TRBD2 might be the D (6 bases). V lost 3 bases and J 0 bases, leaving 13 bases between the germline ends. Germline-derived CDR1 and CDR2 are MGHRA and YSYEKL. CDR3 length: 16 amino acids. The CDR3 nucleotides are TGCGCCAGCAGCCAGTATACCGGGACTAGCACAGATACGCAGTATTTT. Encoded protein: CASSQYTGTSTDTQYF.

The chain joins TRBV6-6 to TRBJ1-2, with D hard to call. From germline, CDR1 is MNHNY and CDR2 SVGAGI (reference sequence). The CDR3 has 13 residues. V was clipped by 5 bases and J by 7 bases, with 14 bases between them. This CDR3 is CASSLEVEGGYTF. Here the CDR3 DNA reads TGTGCCAGCAGTCTAGAAGTAGAAGGTGGCTACACCTTC.

V is TRBV5-8 and J is TRBJ1-5; D unresolved. Per germline, CDR1 SGHTS and CDR2 YDEGEE. V was shortened by 1 base and J by 2 bases, with 13 bases between the two germline ends. This CDR3 comprises 16 residues. The CDR3 loop is CASSLKSRSGNQPQHF. As DNA, the CDR3 is TGTGCCAGCAGCTTGAAATCGAGGAGCGGCAATCAGCCCCAGCATTTT.